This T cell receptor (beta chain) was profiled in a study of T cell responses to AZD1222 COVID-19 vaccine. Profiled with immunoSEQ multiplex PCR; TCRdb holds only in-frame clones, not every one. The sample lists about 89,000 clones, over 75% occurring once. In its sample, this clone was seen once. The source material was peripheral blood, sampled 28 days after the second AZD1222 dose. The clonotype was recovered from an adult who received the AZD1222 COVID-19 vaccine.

In nucleotides, the CDR3 is TGTGCCAGCAGCTTAGGGACAGGACCGGCCTGGGATGAGCAGTTCTTC. This codes for CASSLGTGPAWDEQFF. This sequence joins TRBV7-9 and TRBJ2-1, with 7 bases identical to TRBD1. From germline, CDR1 is SEHNR and CDR2 FQNEAQ (reference sequence). Germline trimming cut 1 base from V and 8 bases from J; bases unmatched to any gene: 11. The CDR3 loop spans 16 amino acids.